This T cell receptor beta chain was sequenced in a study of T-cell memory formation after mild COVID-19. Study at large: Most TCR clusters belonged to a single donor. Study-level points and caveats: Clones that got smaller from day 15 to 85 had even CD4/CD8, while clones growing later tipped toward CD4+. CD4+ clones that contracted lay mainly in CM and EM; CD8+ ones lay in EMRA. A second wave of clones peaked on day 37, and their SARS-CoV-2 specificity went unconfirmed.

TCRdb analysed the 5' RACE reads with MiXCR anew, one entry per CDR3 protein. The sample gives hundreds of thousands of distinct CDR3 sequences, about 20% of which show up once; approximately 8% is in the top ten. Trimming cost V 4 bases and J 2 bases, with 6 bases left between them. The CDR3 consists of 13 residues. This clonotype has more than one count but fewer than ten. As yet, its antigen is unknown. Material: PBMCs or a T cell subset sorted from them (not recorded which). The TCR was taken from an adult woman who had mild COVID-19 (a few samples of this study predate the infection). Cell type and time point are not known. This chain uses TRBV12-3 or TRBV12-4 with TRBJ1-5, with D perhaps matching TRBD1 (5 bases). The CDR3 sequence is CASSSGRNQPQHF. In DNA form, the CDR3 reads TGTGCCAGCAGTTCGGGACGCAATCAGCCCCAGCATTTT.